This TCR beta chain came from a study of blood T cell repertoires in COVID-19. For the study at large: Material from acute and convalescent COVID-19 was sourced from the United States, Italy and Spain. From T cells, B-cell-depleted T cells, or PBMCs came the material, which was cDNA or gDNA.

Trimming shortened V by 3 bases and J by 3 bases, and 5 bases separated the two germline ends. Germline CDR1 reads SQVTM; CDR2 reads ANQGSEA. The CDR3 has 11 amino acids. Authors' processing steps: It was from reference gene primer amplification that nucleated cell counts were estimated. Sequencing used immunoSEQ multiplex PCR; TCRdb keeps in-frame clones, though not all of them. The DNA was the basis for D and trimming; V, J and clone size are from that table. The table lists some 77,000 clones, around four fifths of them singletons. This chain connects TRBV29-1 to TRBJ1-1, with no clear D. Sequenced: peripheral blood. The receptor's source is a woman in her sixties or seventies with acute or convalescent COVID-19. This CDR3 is CSVDRYTEAFF. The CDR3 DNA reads TGCAGCGTTGACCGTTACACTGAAGCTTTCTTT.